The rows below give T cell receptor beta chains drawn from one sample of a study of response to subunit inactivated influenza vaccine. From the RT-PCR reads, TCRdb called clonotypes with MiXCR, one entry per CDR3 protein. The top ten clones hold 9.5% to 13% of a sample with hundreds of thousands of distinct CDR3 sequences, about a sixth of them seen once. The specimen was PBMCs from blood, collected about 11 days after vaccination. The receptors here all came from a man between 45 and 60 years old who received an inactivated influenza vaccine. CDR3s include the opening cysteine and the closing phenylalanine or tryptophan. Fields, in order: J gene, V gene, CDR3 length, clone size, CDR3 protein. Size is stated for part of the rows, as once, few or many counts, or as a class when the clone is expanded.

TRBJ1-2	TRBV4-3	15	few	CASSQELGLESGYTF
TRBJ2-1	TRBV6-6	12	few	CASSSYRDEQFF
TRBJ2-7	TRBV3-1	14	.	CASSQRPSSYEQYF
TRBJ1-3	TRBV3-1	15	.	CASSQAQVSGNTIYF
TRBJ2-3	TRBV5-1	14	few	CASKLAVFTDTQYF
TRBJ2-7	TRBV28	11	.	CASSTPGEQYF
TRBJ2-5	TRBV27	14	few	CASSLAPNKQTQYF
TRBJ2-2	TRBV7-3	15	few	CASSPNLKNTGELFF
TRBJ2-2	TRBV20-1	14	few	CSARATLRDGELFF
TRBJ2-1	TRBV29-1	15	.	CSFSPYISSYNEQFF
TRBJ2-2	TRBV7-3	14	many	CASAREGNTGELFF
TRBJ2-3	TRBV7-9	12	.	CGWVQGADTQYF
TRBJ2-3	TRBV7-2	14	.	CASTPGRGTDTQYF
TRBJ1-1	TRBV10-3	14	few	CAISRAGTNTEAFF
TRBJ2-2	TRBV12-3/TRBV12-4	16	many	CASRVPGQEFTGELFF
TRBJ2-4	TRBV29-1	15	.	CSVDRGAEAKNIQYF
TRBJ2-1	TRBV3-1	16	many	CASSQDFPSSYNEQFF
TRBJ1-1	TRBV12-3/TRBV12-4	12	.	CASSPGLTEAFF
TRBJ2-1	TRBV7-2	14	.	CASSLALGRSEQFF
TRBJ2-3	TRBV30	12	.	CAWSVLADTQYF
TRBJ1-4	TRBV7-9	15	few	CASSLSTGGREKLFF
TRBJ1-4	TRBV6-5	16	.	CASSYSIRASNEKLFF
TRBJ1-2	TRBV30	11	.	CAWNVGGGYTF
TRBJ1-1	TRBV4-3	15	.	CASSQEYTQNTEAFF
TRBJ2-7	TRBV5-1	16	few	CASSLEPGDSYYEQYF
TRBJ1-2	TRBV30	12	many	CAWRGGGYGYTF
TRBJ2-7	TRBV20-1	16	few	CCARVAGGGFSYEQYF
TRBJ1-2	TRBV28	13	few	CATQKWEGDGYTF
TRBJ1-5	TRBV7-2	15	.	CASSQGRGAVQPQHF
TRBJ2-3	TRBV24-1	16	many	CATSYGAGEVTDTQYF
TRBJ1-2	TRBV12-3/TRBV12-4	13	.	CASLQGANYGYTF
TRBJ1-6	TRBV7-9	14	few	CASSSPPGNSPLHF